These 24 T cell receptor beta chains share one sample of origin, sequenced in a study of long-term antiretroviral therapy in people with HIV. At the survey level, the v3.0 immunoSEQ assay was run. The protocol was immunoSEQ multiplex PCR, while the TCRdb copy is restricted to in-frame clones and leaves out a portion. The table shows roughly 24,000 clones, with 88% occurring only once. Sequences were derived from unsorted PBMCs, sampled 0.6 years after starting antiretroviral therapy. The receptors come from a man aged 55 to 70 with HIV.

V usage is TRBV12-5 and J usage is TRBJ2-7; 12 bases map to TRBD1. V was pared by 7 bases and J by 5 bases, with 18 bases of the junction left unmatched. The CDR3 spans 18 residues. The germline CDR1 and CDR2 sequences are LGHNT and FRNRAP. The CDR3 nucleotides read TGTGCTAGTGCCAACCGGGACAGGGGGCGCGGAACTAGCCACGAGCAGTACTTC. This encodes CASANRDRGRGTSHEQYF.

This sequence joins TRBV5-4 and TRBJ1-5, with D possibly being TRBD1 (5 bases). The V gene's germline CDR1 is SGHNT and CDR2 YYREEE (reference sequence). Trimming removed 7 bases at V and 0 bases at J, with 14 bases between. This CDR3 spans 15 amino acids. CDR3 DNA sequence: TGTGCCAGCTCCGTCGGGGGGTATAGCAATCAGCCCCAGCATTTT. It encodes CASSVGGYSNQPQHF.

The chain uses TRBV9 and TRBJ2-1; no reliable D call. Germline CDR1 and CDR2: SGDLS and YYNGEE. V dropped 0 bases and J dropped 2 bases, with 9 bases sitting between them. The CDR3 covers 15 residues. The CDR3 reads CASSVAVNPYNEQFF. CDR3 nucleotide sequence: TGTGCCAGCAGCGTAGCGGTAAATCCCTACAATGAGCAGTTCTTC.

The V and J genes are TRBV4-2 and TRBJ1-4, with D possibly matching TRBD1 (5 bases). V lost 0 bases to trimming and J lost 8 bases, with 13 bases between them. Germline-derived CDR1 and CDR2 are LGHNA and YNFKEQ. The CDR3 has 15 amino acids. The CDR3 is CASSQDGTYGEKLFF. CDR3 bases: TGTGCCAGCAGCCAAGACGGGACCTATGGGGAAAAACTGTTTTTT.

The V call is TRBV5-5, the J call TRBJ2-7; TRBD1 matches at 7 bases. CDR3 length: 19 amino acids. Germline CDR1 is SGHKS and CDR2 is YYEKEE (reference sequence). V dropped 0 bases and J dropped 1; count of bases not matched to a gene: 16. In nucleotides, the CDR3 is TGTGCCAGCAGCTTGGGGTACGCCCCCCTCACAGGGGCTTCCTACGAGCAGTACTTC. The encoded protein is CASSLGYAPLTGASYEQYF.

The chain couples TRBV29-1 to TRBJ1-2, with 10 bases aligning to TRBD1. The CDR3 runs to 13 residues. The V gene's germline CDR1 is SQVTM and CDR2 ANQGSEA. Trimming removed 4 bases from V and 6 bases from J; junction bases left unmatched: 5. CDR3 coding DNA: TGCAGCGTTGTGACAGGGGGCGAGGATGGCTACACCTTC. It yields the protein CSVVTGGEDGYTF.

The chain joins TRBV5-5 to TRBJ2-1; tentatively, D is TRBD1 (6 bases). CDR1 SGHKS and CDR2 YYEKEE come from the germline V gene (reference sequence). V was shortened by 4 bases and J by 10 bases, with 12 bases between the two germline ends. The CDR3 is 12 amino acids. CDR3 bases: TGTGCCAGCAGCACGACAGGTTACGAGCAGTTCTTC. Translated: CASSTTGYEQFF.

The V and J genes are TRBV2 and TRBJ1-6; the D is unclear. The CDR3 contains 13 residues. Per germline, CDR1 SNHLY and CDR2 FYNNEI. Trimming left V 11 bases short and J 3 bases short, with 11 bases between. CDR3 amino acids: CASSGDYNSPLHF. The CDR3 nucleotides are TGTGCCTCTAGCGGGGACTATAATTCACCCCTCCACTTT.

The gene calls are TRBV5-4 and TRBJ2-5, with 14 bases lining up with TRBD2. Germline values: CDR1 SGHNT, CDR2 YYREEE (reference sequence). The trim removed 4 bases at V and 5 bases at J, leaving 13 bases unmatched. The CDR3 has 18 residues. This CDR3 is CASSPGGLAGGQEETQYF. The CDR3 coding sequence is TGTGCCAGCAGCCCGGGAGGACTAGCGGGGGGCCAGGAGGAGACCCAGTACTTC.

The gene calls are TRBV14 and TRBJ1-2; 7 nucleotides align to TRBD1. J was trimmed by 8 bases and V by 0 bases; bases with no gene match: 6. Germline V CDR1 and CDR2: SGHDN, FVKESK. The length of the CDR3 is 14 residues. The CDR3 coding sequence is TGTGCCAGCAGCCAAGATTGGCAGGGGGGCGGCTACACCTTC. Amino acid sequence: CASSQDWQGGGYTF.

The CDR3 region is CASRAGDQPQHF. CDR3 DNA sequence: TGTGCCAGTAGAGCGGGGGATCAGCCCCAGCATTTT. This chain uses TRBV19 with TRBJ1-5, with D tentatively TRBD1 (5 bases). Trimming stripped 6 bases from V and 5 bases from J, with 8 bases between. CDR1 is LNHDA and CDR2 is SQIVND in the germline V gene (reference sequence). The CDR3 is 12 amino acids.

The V call is TRBV5-1, the J call TRBJ2-3, with TRBD1 matching over 11 bases. The CDR3 loop spans 13 amino acids. CDR1 and CDR2 from the germline V gene are SGHRS and YFSETQ. Trimming removed 4 bases from V and 13 bases from J; junction bases left unmatched: 8. The CDR3 coding sequence is TGCGCCAGCAGCCCCCGAGGGACAGGGGGTGAGTATTTT. It specifies CASSPRGTGGEYF.

The chain uses TRBV5-1 and TRBJ1-6, with TRBD1 identical over 7 bases. Germline V gene data show CDR1 as SGHRS and CDR2 as YFSETQ. This CDR3 spans 15 amino acids. With 0 bases clipped from V and 4 bases from J, the junction kept 1 base outside the gene matches. The CDR3 bases are TGCGCCAGCAGCTTGGGGACAGGTTATAATTCACCCCTCCACTTT. Translated: CASSLGTGYNSPLHF.

The J gene is TRBJ1-2, the V gene TRBV5-1; D is unclear. Germline assignment: CDR1 SGHRS and CDR2 YFSETQ. Between the trimmed V and J ends, which lost 0 bases and 0 bases, there was a span of 12 bases. CDR3 length equals 16 residues. The chain's CDR3 is CASSLAPGPTNYGYTF. The CDR3 DNA is TGCGCCAGCAGCTTGGCGCCAGGACCTACTAACTATGGCTACACCTTC. Based on the CDR3 plus reference TRBV5-1 and TRBJ1-2, the full variable domain is KAGVTQTPRYLIKTRGQQVTLSCSPISGHRSVSWYQQTPGQGLQFLFEYFSETQRNKGNFPGRFSGRQFSNSRSEMNVSTLELGDSALYLCASSLAPGPTNYGYTFGSGTRLTVV.

The chain joins TRBV29-1 to TRBJ2-3; D not certain. Looked up from germline, CDR1 is SQVTM and CDR2 is ANQGSEA. The ends were cut back, 4 bases at V and 2 bases at J, with 13 bases in the middle. The CDR3 sequence is 14 residues long. This chain's CDR3 is CSVGSGLITDTQYF. The CDR3 region has the DNA TGCAGCGTTGGTTCTGGTCTAATCACAGATACGCAGTATTTT.

The CDR3 coding sequence is TGCAGCGGGACAGGGGGTTTCGAGACCCAGTACTTC. Its protein product is CSGTGGFETQYF. The V gene is TRBV29-1, the J gene TRBJ2-5; 10 positions match TRBD1. Trimming at V came to 7 bases and at J to 5 bases, leaving 4 bases not matched to a gene. CDR3 length equals 12 residues. Per germline, CDR1 SQVTM and CDR2 ANQGSEA.

The V call is TRBV19, the J call TRBJ1-2; D may be TRBD1 (5 bases). This CDR3 is 14 amino acids long. V was cut by 2 bases and J by 7 bases, with 14 bases left in between. CDR1 and CDR2 from the germline V gene are LNHDA and SQIVND (reference sequence). The CDR3 protein is CASSIYLGLAGYTF. The CDR3, as DNA: TGTGCCAGTAGTATATACTTGGGACTGGCTGGCTACACCTTC.

This chain uses TRBV19 with TRBJ2-7; no clear D gene. The ends were cut back, 7 bases at V and 1 base at J, with 14 bases in the middle. The CDR3 contains 14 residues. Germline V gene data show CDR1 as LNHDA and CDR2 as SQIVND (reference sequence). This CDR3 reads CASTKDGWSYEQYF. DNA for the CDR3: TGTGCCAGTACCAAGGACGGATGGTCCTACGAGCAGTACTTC.

The V call is TRBV5-6, the J call TRBJ1-2; 7 positions match TRBD1. The germline CDR1 and CDR2 sequences are SGHDT and YYEEEE. After removal of 4 bases from V and 5 bases from J, the junction contained 2 bases not matched to a gene. This CDR3 has 12 amino acids. CDR3: CASSTGEYGYTF. The CDR3 nucleotides are TGTGCCAGCAGCACAGGGGAATATGGCTACACCTTC.

The rearrangement uses TRBV27 and TRBJ2-1, with 8 bases aligning to TRBD2. V dropped 0 bases and J dropped 11; count of bases not matched to a gene: 12. CDR1 and CDR2 from the germline V gene are MNHEY and SMNVEV (reference sequence). The CDR3 spans 16 residues. CDR3 amino acids: CASSLSPGAGGIKQFF. CDR3 nucleotides: TGTGCCAGCAGTTTATCCCCTGGGGCGGGAGGTATTAAGCAGTTCTTC.

This clone occurred once. The chain links TRBV27 to TRBJ2-1; TRBD2 might be the D (6 bases). V lost 6 bases, J lost 9 bases, and 21 bases lay in between. This CDR3 is 15 amino acids long. Germline V gene data show CDR1 as MNHEY and CDR2 as SMNVEV (reference sequence). The CDR3 DNA sequence: TGTGCCAGCAGCAGTACCCTTGGGGGGTTTGGTGAGCAGTTCTTC. As protein: CASSSTLGGFGEQFF.

The chain joins TRBV5-1 to TRBJ2-1; 9 bases map to TRBD2. After removal of 5 bases from V and 7 bases from J, the junction contained 13 bases not matched to a gene. Germline CDR1 SGHRS, CDR2 YFSETQ. The length of the CDR3 is 16 residues. In nucleotides, the CDR3 is TGCGCCAGCAGATCTTTAGCGGGGGCCGGGACAAATGAGCAGTTCTTC. Translation: CASRSLAGAGTNEQFF. Full variable domain (missing parts from reference TRBV5-1 and TRBJ2-1): KAGVTQTPRYLIKTRGQQVTLSCSPISGHRSVSWYQQTPGQGLQFLFEYFSETQRNKGNFPGRFSGRQFSNSRSEMNVSTLELGDSALYLCASRSLAGAGTNEQFFGPGTRLTVL.

The genes are TRBV18 and TRBJ1-4; D unclear. With 3 bases removed from V and 4 bases from J, the gap between germline ends came to 6 bases. CDR3 length equals 13 residues. Per the germline V gene, CDR1 is KGHSH and CDR2 is LQKENI. The CDR3 reads CASSPGYNEKLFF. The DNA for the CDR3 is TGTGCCAGCTCACCGGGATATAATGAAAAACTGTTTTTT.

CDR3 in DNA: TGTGCCAGCAGTACACAGGGCACCCCGGGTCAGCCCCAGCATTTT. Translated: CASSTQGTPGQPQHF. V is TRBV28 and J is TRBJ1-5; perhaps TRBD1 as D (6 bases). V lost 5 bases, J lost 6 bases, and 17 bases lay in between. The CDR3 runs to 15 residues. CDR1 MDHEN and CDR2 SYDVKM come from the germline V gene.